This passage covers 19 T cell receptor beta chains from one sample sequenced in a study of T cells after yellow fever vaccination. TCRdb reprocessed the 5' RACE reads via MiXCR and lists one record per CDR3 protein. The repertoire holds 200,000 to 250,000 distinct CDR3 sequences, 6.9% seen once, with roughly 0.86% in the top ten. Here the sequenced sample was CD4+ T cells sorted from PBMCs, taken 15 days after the yellow fever booster vaccination. These receptors came from a young man who received the YFV17D yellow fever vaccine.

The chain couples TRBV20-1 to TRBJ2-1; 7 nucleotides line up with TRBD1. Germline trimming cut 0 bases from V and 1 base from J; bases unmatched to any gene: 12. The germline gives CDR1 DFQATT, CDR2 SNEGSKA (reference sequence). This CDR3 has 18 amino acids. The DNA for the CDR3 is TGCAGTGCTAGAGACACCTCCGGGACAGCCGGATCCTACAATGAGCAGTTCTTC. It encodes CSARDTSGTAGSYNEQFF.

This clonotype was seen a handful of times. CDR3 sequence: CSGWTGRKTQYF. The CDR3 DNA reads as TGCAGCGGATGGACAGGGAGAAAGACCCAGTACTTC. The chain employs TRBV29-1 and TRBJ2-5; 8 bases match TRBD1. This CDR3 is 12 amino acids long. Trimming removed 7 bases from V and 6 bases from J; junction bases left unmatched: 7. Germline CDR1 is SQVTM and CDR2 is ANQGSEA.

This clonotype was found many times. V usage is TRBV7-2 and J usage is TRBJ2-1; 7 nucleotides agree with TRBD1. In germline, CDR1 is SGHTA, CDR2 FQGNSA. CDR3 length equals 11 residues. V shed 3 bases, J shed 13 bases, and the junction held 3 bases outside the gene matches. The CDR3 bases are TGTGCCAGCAGCTTCACAGGGGAACAGTTCTTC. Translation gives CASSFTGEQFF.

This clonotype showed up just a few times. V and J are TRBV20-1 and TRBJ2-7, with D unclear. The CDR3 length is 13 residues. V was pared by 3 bases and J by 0 bases, with 9 bases between. Germline assignment: CDR1 DFQATT and CDR2 SNEGSKA (reference sequence). The CDR3 DNA reads as TGCAGTGCTAGGGAGTCGTTCTCCTACGAGCAGTACTTC. Encoded protein: CSARESFSYEQYF.

Ten or more counts support this clonotype. The chain is built from TRBV6-2 or TRBV6-3 and TRBJ1-1; the D is unclear. V was trimmed by 2 bases and J by 0 bases, leaving 13 bases between them. The CDR3 has 16 amino acids. In germline, CDR1 is MNHEY, CDR2 SVGEGT. CDR3 nucleotides: TGTGCCAGCAGTTACCCGTTGGCAGAAATGAACACTGAAGCTTTCTTT. Its protein is CASSYPLAEMNTEAFF.

The chain couples TRBV14 to TRBJ2-5, with TRBD2 identical over 7 bases. Per the germline V gene, CDR1 is SGHDN and CDR2 is FVKESK. V lost 0 bases, J lost 7 bases, and 2 bases stayed unmatched. The CDR3 is made up of 13 amino acids. The CDR3 loop is CASSQDSGGTQYF. CDR3 DNA sequence: TGTGCCAGCAGCCAAGACTCGGGGGGGACCCAGTACTTC.

This clonotype showed up just once. The J gene is TRBJ2-7, the V gene TRBV5-5, with 7 nucleotides matching TRBD2. The CDR3 covers 16 residues. In germline, CDR1 is SGHKS, CDR2 YYEKEE (reference sequence). Trimming cost V 1 base and J 5 bases; bases outside gene matches: 12. CDR3 DNA sequence: TGTGCCAGCAGCTTGAGTGAGGGAGGGCCGGCCCACGAGCAGTACTTC. As protein: CASSLSEGGPAHEQYF.

This clonotype came up many times. The chain combines TRBV7-2 with TRBJ2-6, with D perhaps given as TRBD1 or TRBD2 (6 bases each). The CDR3 runs 14 residues. Germline V gives CDR1 SGHTA, CDR2 FQGNSA. V shed 8 bases and J shed 3 bases, with 11 bases lying between them. The CDR3, as DNA: TGTGCCAGCGGTCGGGGGCTTGGGGCCAACGTCCTGACTTTC. Amino acid sequence: CASGRGLGANVLTF.

The chain couples TRBV7-9 to TRBJ2-1; D tentatively reads TRBD1 or TRBD2 (6 bases each). Trimming left V 3 bases short and J 4 bases short, with 13 bases between. This CDR3 has 15 amino acids. Germline V gives CDR1 SEHNR, CDR2 FQNEAQ (reference sequence). This chain's CDR3 is CASSLEGHQYNEQFF. CDR3 nucleotides: TGTGCCAGCAGCTTGGAGGGACACCAATACAATGAGCAGTTCTTC.

This clonotype has just a few counts. The J gene is TRBJ1-2, the V gene TRBV5-1; D uncertain. Looked up from germline, CDR1 is SGHRS and CDR2 is YFSETQ. V was clipped by 5 bases and J by 2 bases, with 7 bases between them. The CDR3 is 12 residues long. CDR3 sequence (DNA): TGCGCCAGCAGTCCGGAGAACTATGGCTACACCTTC. Translating gives CASSPENYGYTF.

The chain uses TRBV5-1 and TRBJ2-5; D is uncertain. The germline V and J ends were trimmed by 0 bases and 5 bases, with 8 bases remaining between them. The germline V gene encodes CDR1 SGHRS and CDR2 YFSETQ. The CDR3 consists of 13 residues. CDR3 in DNA: TGCGCCAGCAGCTTGGACTTTAGGGAGACCCAGTACTTC. Translated: CASSLDFRETQYF.

In its sample, this clonotype was seen a few times. V is TRBV10-2 and J is TRBJ1-2; D possibly corresponds to TRBD1 (6 bases). Germline-derived CDR1 and CDR2 are WSHSY and SAAADI. V gave up 7 bases and J gave up 7 bases, with 22 bases separating them. The CDR3 extends over 15 amino acids. The CDR3 spells CASIGGGTEVRGYTF. DNA of the CDR3: TGCGCCAGCATAGGGGGGGGGACGGAGGTTCGTGGCTACACCTTC.

This clonotype showed up just a few times. This sequence joins TRBV10-3 and TRBJ2-3, with no clear D. The CDR3 contains 15 residues. V was pared by 1 base and J by 3 bases, with 11 bases between. Germline V lookup: CDR1 ENHRY, CDR2 SYGVKD. CDR3: CAISEWSTGTDTQYF. The DNA of the CDR3 is TGTGCCATCAGTGAGTGGTCAACGGGTACAGATACGCAGTATTTT.

The chain combines TRBV3-1 with TRBJ2-7; tentatively, D is TRBD1 (5 bases). The germline V and J ends were trimmed by 6 bases and 2 bases, with 14 bases remaining between them. CDR3 length: 14 residues. Germline V gene sequence: CDR1 LGHDT, CDR2 YNNKEL (reference sequence). The CDR3 is CASSFTGLAYEQYF. The CDR3 bases are TGTGCCAGCAGTTTCACAGGCCTCGCCTACGAGCAGTACTTC.

This clonotype was detected only a few times. The V call is TRBV18, the J call TRBJ2-1, with D unclear. Looked up from germline, CDR1 is KGHSH and CDR2 is LQKENI. The CDR3 runs to 13 residues. Trimming removed 0 bases from V and 7 bases from J, with 7 bases in between. DNA for the CDR3: TGTGCCAGCTCACCACCGGGTAGGAATGAGCAGTTCTTC. Encoded protein: CASSPPGRNEQFF.

The chain is built from TRBV12-3 or TRBV12-4 and TRBJ2-2; TRBD1 aligns across 10 bases. The CDR3 has 16 residues. The J segment lost 6 bases and the V segment lost 6 bases, leaving 10 bases of the junction unmatched. The CDR3 protein is CASRETGGPRSGELFF. The CDR3 coding sequence is TGTGCCAGCAGGGAGACAGGGGGCCCTAGGTCCGGGGAGCTGTTTTTT.

This clonotype was counted at least ten times. The chain has TRBV20-1 and TRBJ2-7; TRBD2 aligns across 8 bases. The CDR3 loop spans 12 amino acids. Germline-derived CDR1 and CDR2 are DFQATT and SNEGSKA (reference sequence). Unmatched junction bases numbered 8, after V lost 4 bases and J lost 9 bases. CDR3 residues: CSATSGRVGQYF. CDR3 coding DNA: TGCAGTGCTACCAGCGGGAGAGTGGGGCAGTACTTC.

The V gene is TRBV5-1, the J gene TRBJ2-1; 8 nucleotides agree with TRBD1. V was pared by 2 bases and J by 5 bases, with 12 bases of the junction left unmatched. The CDR3 length is 17 residues. Germline V gene data show CDR1 as SGHRS and CDR2 as YFSETQ. The CDR3 DNA reads TGCGCCAGCAGCTTCCAACCCGGCCAGGGGGCCAACAATGAGCAGTTCTTC. Amino acids: CASSFQPGQGANNEQFF.

This clonotype was seen many times. The chain carries TRBV6-5 and TRBJ2-7, with no clear D. Germline CDR1 and CDR2: MNHEY and SVGAGI. The CDR3 is 16 amino acids. Deletions cut 4 bases from V and 0 bases from J, with 16 bases between. This CDR3 reads CASSFPPRGSSYEQYF. In DNA form, the CDR3 reads TGTGCCAGCAGTTTCCCCCCCCGCGGAAGCTCCTACGAGCAGTACTTC.